The 13 T cell receptor beta chains below come from one sample, sequenced in a study of Tregs in tolerant kidney transplant recipients. Profiling relied on immunoSEQ multiplex PCR, and the TCRdb table lists in-frame clones only, not all of them. The clone table shows 25,000 to 35,000 clones, with the ten largest holding 6.5% to 8%. The specimen was CD8+ T cells from blood, collected before the transplant. Receptors originate from a human donor who received a combined kidney and bone marrow transplant.

As for this clone: Sequencing ends 3 residues short of the CDR3 end; the germline J gene provides the rest. The chain recombines TRBV19 with TRBJ2-7, with D tentatively TRBD1 (6 bases). The ends were cut back, 1 base at V and 2 bases at J, with 15 bases in the middle. CDR3 length equals 16 residues. The germline V gene has CDR1 LNHDA and CDR2 SQIVND (reference sequence). CDR3 protein: CASSIASTGEAYEQYF. The sequenced CDR3 bases are TGTGCCAGTAGTATAGCGTCGACAGGAGAGGCCTACGAG.

Note on this clone: The DNA ends 3 residues before the CDR3 does, and the rest of the CDR3 is filled in from the germline J gene. The genes are TRBV19 and TRBJ2-1; D unclear. CDR1 is LNHDA and CDR2 is SQIVND in the germline V gene (reference sequence). V was shortened by 5 bases and J by 5 bases, with 7 bases between the two germline ends. The CDR3 covers 12 residues. Partial CDR3 DNA: TGTGCCAGTAGTGCTGACAACAATGAG. Protein product: CASSADNNE. The entire CDR3 protein is CASSADNNEQFF.

With regard to this clone: The read terminates 3 residues before the CDR3 end, so the remaining end is supplied by the germline J gene. The chain couples TRBV2 to TRBJ1-2, with 9 bases fitting TRBD1. This CDR3 is 11 amino acids long. The germline CDR1 and CDR2 sequences are SNHLY and FYNNEI. CDR3 bases read: TGTGCCAACGGACAGGGGAACGGC. Translation gives CANGQGNG. The full-length CDR3 reads as CANGQGNGYTF.

Note on this clone: Coverage ceases 3 residues before the CDR3 finishes, and the germline J gene fills in the end. The V call is TRBV6-1, the J call TRBJ1-6; a weak D match, TRBD1 (5 bases). The V and J ends lost 4 bases and 6 bases respectively, with 10 bases between them. The CDR3 is made up of 14 amino acids. Germline values: CDR1 MNHNS, CDR2 SASEGT. CDR3 residues: CASSGGGSNSPLHF. The sequenced CDR3 bases are TGTGCCAGCAGTGGGGGGGGTTCTAATTCACCC.

The CDR3 spells CASSLLGTVGEKLFF. The CDR3 DNA, read in part, is TGTGCCAGCAGCTTATTAGGGACAGTTGGTGAAAAA. V and J are TRBV7-9 and TRBJ1-4; 7 nucleotides agree with TRBD1. The missing CDR3 end, 3 residues past where the read stops, is filled in from the germline J gene. The CDR3 runs 15 residues. Looked up from germline, CDR1 is SEHNR and CDR2 is FQNEAQ (reference sequence). The V gene end was trimmed by 2 bases and the J gene end by 7 bases; junction bases not matched to a gene: 7.

As for this clone: The sequence runs out 3 residues before the end of the CDR3; the remainder is reconstructed from the germline J gene. This sequence joins TRBV2 and TRBJ2-7, with D perhaps TRBD1 (5 bases). The V gene's germline CDR1 is SNHLY and CDR2 FYNNEI. CDR3 size: 13 residues. Trimming left V 7 bases short and J 0 bases short, with 10 bases between. The sequenced part of the CDR3 DNA is TGTGCCAGCAAGGCAGGGCCCTCCTACGAG. It codes for CASKAGPSYE. The CDR3 as a whole reads CASKAGPSYEQYF.

Remarks on this clone: The missing CDR3 end, 3 residues past where the read stops, is filled in from the germline J gene. V gene TRBV2 combines with J gene TRBJ2-6, with D possibly matching TRBD1 (6 bases). The CDR3 runs 15 residues. V lost 10 bases and J 0 bases, leaving 13 bases between the germline ends. Looked up from germline, CDR1 is SNHLY and CDR2 is FYNNEI. The DNA read from the CDR3 is TGTGCCAACCTACTAGGGGGCTCTGGGGCCAACGTC. It translates to CANLLGGSGANV. The CDR3, in full, reads CANLLGGSGANVLTF.

Notes on this clone: The read finishes 3 residues shy of the CDR3 end, and the germline J gene is used to complete it. The V call is TRBV6-2 or TRBV6-3, the J call TRBJ1-5; TRBD1 is a possible D gene (5 bases). CDR3 size: 14 residues. Germline CDR1 MNHEY, CDR2 SVGEGT. The germline V and J ends were trimmed by 2 bases and 9 bases, with 14 bases remaining between them. CDR3 loop: CASSYGRAKGPQHF. Partial CDR3 DNA: TGTGCCAGCAGTTACGGCAGGGCCAAGGGGCCC.

With respect to this clone: With the read ending 3 residues before the CDR3 end, the germline J gene is used to fill in that end. V usage is TRBV30 and J usage is TRBJ1-6; possible D gene TRBD1, 5 bases. CDR1 is GTSNPN and CDR2 is SVGIG in the germline V gene (reference sequence). The germline V and J ends were trimmed by 0 bases and 7 bases, with 31 bases remaining between them. This CDR3 contains 21 residues. Incomplete CDR3 DNA: TGTGCCTGGAGTGTACTCCAGACAGAGCTTGGTGGGTCCGTCCTAAATTCACCC. This codes for CAWSVLQTELGGSVLNSP. The whole CDR3 reads CAWSVLQTELGGSVLNSPLHF. Using reference TRBV30 and TRBJ1-6 for the parts outside the CDR3, the full variable domain is SQTIHQWPATLVQPVGSPLSLECTVEGTSNPNLYWYRQAAGRGLQLLFYSVGIGQISSEVPQNLSASRPQDRQFILSSKKLLLSDSGFYLCAWSVLQTELGGSVLNSPLHFGNGTRLTVT.

Concerning this clone: The read halts 3 residues ahead of the CDR3 end, with the missing end drawn from the germline J gene. The chain is built from TRBV7-2 and TRBJ2-7; TRBD1 is a possible D gene (6 bases). There are 13 residues in the CDR3. V was pared by 5 bases and J by 6 bases, with 14 bases between. From germline, CDR1 is SGHTA and CDR2 FQGNSA. This CDR3 reads CASSPWTVAEQYF. The part of the CDR3 DNA that was read is TGTGCCAGCAGCCCCTGGACAGTGGCCGAG.

As for this clone: From the germline J gene comes the end of the CDR3, since the read stops 3 residues before it. The chain is built from TRBV11-2 and TRBJ2-3; TRBD1 aligns across 9 bases. The CDR3 consists of 15 residues. J was trimmed by 4 bases and V by 5 bases; bases with no gene match: 7. From germline, CDR1 is SGHAT and CDR2 FQNNGV. CDR3 region: CASSPPGQGSDTQYF. The covered CDR3 bases are TGTGCCAGCAGCCCCCCGGGACAGGGATCAGATACG.

On this clone itself: The read comes to an end 3 residues before the CDR3 does, leaving the germline J gene to fill in the end. This chain joins TRBV5-6 and TRBJ2-7; no definite D call. This CDR3 contains 14 residues. Per the germline V gene, CDR1 is SGHDT and CDR2 is YYEEEE. Trimming shortened V by 0 bases and J by 0 bases, and 7 bases separated the two germline ends. The CDR3 here is CASSLGSGSYEQYF. The CDR3 bases that were read are TGTGCCAGCAGCTTGGGGTCAGGCTCCTACGAG.

A remark on this clone: The CDR3 end falls 3 residues outside the read, so it is completed with the germline J gene. The V gene is TRBV5-6, the J gene TRBJ2-7; D is undetermined. Between the trimmed V and J ends, which lost 4 bases and 1 base, there was a span of 9 bases. CDR1 is SGHDT, CDR2 YYEEEE, per germline. The CDR3 is 13 amino acids. The part of the CDR3 DNA that was read is TGTGCCAGCAGCCCCGACACGTCCTACGAG. Translation gives CASSPDTSYE. The CDR3 as a whole reads CASSPDTSYEQYF.